Below, 14 T cell receptor beta chains from the same sample are listed, as sequenced in a study of regulatory T cells in long-lasting Graves disease. The time point denotes: newly diagnosed GD, antithyroid drugs for less than 3 months. RNA isolated from PBMCs was used to make the TCR library. Through Arm-PCR of CDR3 regions and iRepertoire HTBI primers, TCR beta libraries were built. TCRdb passed the multiplex PCR reads through MiXCR, listing each CDR3 protein once. The sample yields some 250,000 distinct CDR3 sequences, 20% to 25% seen once. Here the sequenced sample was peripheral blood mononuclear cells (PBMCs), taken at new diagnosis, from a patient treated with antithyroid drugs. Receptors were obtained from a female donor with Graves disease.

This clonotype was recorded many times. This chain joins TRBV29-1 and TRBJ2-7, with 7 positions matching TRBD1. V trimming: 7 bases; J trimming: 2 bases; junction bases outside the gene matches: 5. Looked up from germline, CDR1 is SQVTM and CDR2 is ANQGSEA. The CDR3 runs 12 residues. As DNA, the CDR3 is TGCAGCGCCCAACAGGGGACCTACGAGCAGTACTTC. Amino acid sequence: CSAQQGTYEQYF.

This clonotype has at least ten counts. The rearrangement links TRBV20-1 to TRBJ2-7; no clear D gene. The CDR3 has 11 amino acids. V was cut by 3 bases and J by 6 bases, with 9 bases left in between. The germline V gene has CDR1 DFQATT and CDR2 SNEGSKA (reference sequence). CDR3 nucleotide sequence: TGCAGTGCTAGTCGAGCAGCCGAGCAGTACTTC. It translates to CSASRAAEQYF.

This clonotype was detected many times. The genes are TRBV9 and TRBJ2-5; 10 bases map to TRBD2. Germline values: CDR1 SGDLS, CDR2 YYNGEE. V shed 0 bases and J 5 bases; nucleotides not matched to a gene: 4. The CDR3 totals 15 residues. CDR3 protein: CASSVAAGGRETQYF. CDR3 nucleotides: TGTGCCAGCAGCGTAGCAGCGGGAGGGCGGGAGACCCAGTACTTC.

This clonotype was seen only once. Given a far larger clone just one base away, this is likely a sequencing read error. V usage is TRBV2 and J usage is TRBJ2-3; TRBD2 matches at 7 bases. The J call could be wrong; TRBJ2-5 is a better fit for the DNA end. The CDR3 totals 18 residues. Per germline, CDR1 SNHLY and CDR2 FYNNEI. The DNA for the CDR3 is TGTGCCAGCATCAGGACTGCGGGGCGGGGGTCTTCAGGAGGGACCCAGTACTTC. Translated: CASIRTAGRGSSGGTQYF.

This clonotype was observed at least ten times. V usage is TRBV29-1 and J usage is TRBJ1-1, with no clear D. V was shortened by 4 bases and J by 6 bases, with 15 bases between the two germline ends. There are 13 residues in the CDR3. CDR1 is SQVTM and CDR2 is ANQGSEA in the germline V gene. The CDR3 here is CSVVEAPGSEAFF. DNA of the CDR3: TGCAGCGTTGTTGAGGCACCGGGGTCTGAAGCTTTCTTT. The complete variable domain, with remaining parts taken from reference TRBV29-1 and TRBJ1-1, reads SAVISQKPSRDICQRGTSLTIQCQVDSQVTMMFWYRQQPGQSLTLIATANQGSEATYESGFVIDKFPISRPNLTFSTLTVSNMSPEDSSIYLCSVVEAPGSEAFFGQGTRLTVV.

This clonotype has at least ten counts. The genes are TRBV28 and TRBJ2-1, with 10 bases fitting TRBD1. The CDR3 is 17 residues long. Trimming removed 0 bases from V and 8 bases from J; junction bases left unmatched: 10. Germline CDR1 MDHEN, CDR2 SYDVKM. The CDR3 bases are TGTGCCAGCAGTTTATGGACCGGGACAGGGGCGCACGATGAGCAGTTCTTC. Protein product: CASSLWTGTGAHDEQFF.

This clonotype was seen only a few times. A much larger clonotype is one base distant, so this may be a read error. The rearrangement uses TRBV9 and TRBJ1-6, with D tentatively TRBD1 (5 bases). CDR3 size: 13 residues. The germline V gene encodes CDR1 SGDLS and CDR2 YYNGEE. V was shortened by 6 bases and J by 6 bases, with 10 bases between the two germline ends. CDR3 loop: CASTRDGNSPLHF. The CDR3 bases are TGTGCCAGCACCCGGGACGGTAATTCACCCCTCCACTTT.

This clonotype showed up many times. The chain links TRBV18 to TRBJ2-3; weak D call: TRBD2 (5 bases). CDR3 size: 13 residues. The germline CDR1 and CDR2 sequences are KGHSH and LQKENI. The V gene lost 3 bases and the J gene lost 7 bases, with 11 bases spanning the gap. This chain's CDR3 is CASSPLGRNTQYF. CDR3 sequence (DNA): TGTGCCAGCTCACCCCTAGGGAGAAATACGCAGTATTTT.

The chain has TRBV10-3 and TRBJ1-5, with D possibly TRBD1 on 5 matching bases. The germline V gene has CDR1 ENHRY and CDR2 SYGVKD. V was clipped by 2 bases and J by 7 bases, with 9 bases between them. The CDR3 contains 13 residues. CDR3 nucleotide sequence: TGTGCCATCAGTGAGGCCAGGGAACAGCCCCAGCATTTT. Protein sequence: CAISEAREQPQHF.

This clonotype occurred many times. V and J are TRBV10-3 and TRBJ2-1; a weak D match, TRBD1 (6 bases). The CDR3 is 13 amino acids. Germline values: CDR1 ENHRY, CDR2 SYGVKD. Trimming left V 6 bases short and J 5 bases short, with 11 bases between. CDR3 DNA: TGTGCCATCAGAACAGGGTCGGACAATGAGCAGTTCTTC. Translation gives CAIRTGSDNEQFF.

Concerning this clonotype itself: Since a much larger clone is just one base distant, this may be a read error. The chain combines TRBV2 with TRBJ2-5; 9 bases align to TRBD1. The DNA end lines up better with TRBJ2-1; the J call may be wrong. The V gene's germline CDR1 is SNHLY and CDR2 FYNNEI. This CDR3 has 14 amino acids. CDR3 sequence: CASIRDRDYSEQFF. The CDR3 bases are TGTGCCAGTATACGGGACAGGGACTACAGTGAGCAGTTCTTC.

There are many counts of this clonotype. J is TRBJ2-6 and V is TRBV5-1, with D perhaps matching TRBD2 (7 bases). Germline lookup yields CDR1 SGHRS and CDR2 YFSETQ. The V gene lost 2 bases and the J gene lost 4 bases, with 13 bases spanning the gap. This CDR3 comprises 16 residues. In DNA, the CDR3 is TGCGCCAGCAGCTTCCGGGGGGCAGGAGGGGCCAACGTCCTGACTTTC. It translates to CASSFRGAGGANVLTF.

This chain uses TRBV4-3 with TRBJ2-1; TRBD2 aligns across 9 bases. The CDR3 is 14 amino acids. Unmatched junction bases numbered 1, after V lost 1 base and J lost 6 bases. Germline V lookup: CDR1 LGHNA, CDR2 YSLEER. CDR3: CASSQGLAVNEQFF. DNA for the CDR3: TGCGCCAGCAGCCAAGGACTAGCGGTCAATGAGCAGTTCTTC.

This clonotype was counted at least ten times. The chain has TRBV7-3 and TRBJ2-2; no firm D call. V lost 1 base, J lost 7 bases, and 4 bases lay in between. The CDR3 length is 12 residues. Germline lookup yields CDR1 SGHTA and CDR2 FQGTGA. The CDR3 reads CASSLIHGELFF. CDR3 DNA: TGTGCCAGCAGCTTAATTCACGGGGAGCTGTTTTTT.